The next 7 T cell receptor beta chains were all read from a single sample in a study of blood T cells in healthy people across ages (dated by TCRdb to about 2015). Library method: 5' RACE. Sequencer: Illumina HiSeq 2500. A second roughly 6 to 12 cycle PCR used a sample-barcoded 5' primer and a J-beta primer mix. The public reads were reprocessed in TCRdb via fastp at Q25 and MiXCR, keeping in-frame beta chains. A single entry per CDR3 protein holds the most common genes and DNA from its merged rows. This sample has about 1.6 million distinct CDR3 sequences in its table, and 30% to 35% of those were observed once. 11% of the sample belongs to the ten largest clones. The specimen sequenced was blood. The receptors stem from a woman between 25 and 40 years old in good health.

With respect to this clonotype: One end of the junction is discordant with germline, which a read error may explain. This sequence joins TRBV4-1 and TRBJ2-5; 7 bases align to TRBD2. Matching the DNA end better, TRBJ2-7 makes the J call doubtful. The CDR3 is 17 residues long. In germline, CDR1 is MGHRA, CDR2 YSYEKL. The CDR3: CANSREVAGVVTYEQYF. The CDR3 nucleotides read TGCGCCAACAGCCGGGAGGTGGCGGGGGTCGTGACCTACGAGCAGTACTTC.

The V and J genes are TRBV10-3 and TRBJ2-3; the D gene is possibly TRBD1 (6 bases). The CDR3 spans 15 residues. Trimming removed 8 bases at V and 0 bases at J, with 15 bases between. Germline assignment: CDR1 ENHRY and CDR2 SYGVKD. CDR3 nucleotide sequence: TGTGCCATCTCCCCGGGACAAACAAGCACAGATACGCAGTATTTT. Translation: CAISPGQTSTDTQYF.

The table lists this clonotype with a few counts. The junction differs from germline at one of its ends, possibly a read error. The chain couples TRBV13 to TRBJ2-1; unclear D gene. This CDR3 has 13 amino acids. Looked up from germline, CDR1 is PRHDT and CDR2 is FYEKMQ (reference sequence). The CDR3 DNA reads TGTGCCAGCGGCTTAGAGCCCTGGAATGAGCAGTTCTTC. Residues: CASGLEPWNEQFF.

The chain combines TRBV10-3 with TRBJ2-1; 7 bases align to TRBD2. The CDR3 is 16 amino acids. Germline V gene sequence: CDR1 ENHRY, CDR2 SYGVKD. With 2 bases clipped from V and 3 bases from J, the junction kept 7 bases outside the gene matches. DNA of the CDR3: TGTGCCATCAGTGAGCCGACCCCGGGGGGCTACAATGAGCAGTTCTTC. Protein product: CAISEPTPGGYNEQFF.

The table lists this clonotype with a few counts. CDR3: CASSYLAARNEQYF. CDR3 DNA: TGTGCCAGCAGTTACCTAGCTGCTAGGAACGAGCAGTACTTC. The V gene is TRBV6-2 or TRBV6-3, the J gene TRBJ2-7; D may be TRBD2 (5 bases). CDR1 and CDR2 from the germline V gene are MNHEY and SVGEGT. V lost 2 bases, J lost 5 bases, and 13 bases lay in between. The CDR3 is 14 residues long.

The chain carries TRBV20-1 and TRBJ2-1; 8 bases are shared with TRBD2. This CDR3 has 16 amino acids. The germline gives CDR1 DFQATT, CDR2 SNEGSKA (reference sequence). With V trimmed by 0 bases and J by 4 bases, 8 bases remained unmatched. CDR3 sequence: CSARDYMGLGYNEQFF. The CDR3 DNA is TGCAGTGCTAGAGACTATATGGGACTAGGGTACAATGAGCAGTTCTTC.

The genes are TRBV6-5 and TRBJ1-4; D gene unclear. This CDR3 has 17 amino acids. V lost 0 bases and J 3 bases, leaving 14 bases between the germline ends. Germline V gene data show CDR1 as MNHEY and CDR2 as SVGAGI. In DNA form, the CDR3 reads TGTGCCAGCAGTTACTCGGCTCGCGGGAAAGCTAATGAAAAACTGTTTTTT. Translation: CASSYSARGKANEKLFF.